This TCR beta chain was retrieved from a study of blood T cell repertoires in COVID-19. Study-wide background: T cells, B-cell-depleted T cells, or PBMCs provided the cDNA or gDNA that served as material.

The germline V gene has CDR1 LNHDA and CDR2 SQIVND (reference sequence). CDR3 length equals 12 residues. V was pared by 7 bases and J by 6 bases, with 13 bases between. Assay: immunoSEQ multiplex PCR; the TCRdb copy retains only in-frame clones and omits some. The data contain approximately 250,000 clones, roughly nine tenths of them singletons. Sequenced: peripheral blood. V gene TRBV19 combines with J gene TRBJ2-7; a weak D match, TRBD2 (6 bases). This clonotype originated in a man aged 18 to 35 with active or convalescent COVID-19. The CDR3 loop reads CASNNRGGEQYF. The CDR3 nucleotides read TGTGCCAGTAACAATAGGGGAGGCGAGCAGTACTTC.